Described below is a single TCR beta chain sequence and its context. The data originate from a study of blood T cell repertoires in COVID-19. Germline V lookup: CDR1 ENHRY, CDR2 SYGVKD. The CDR3 has 13 amino acids. The V segment lost 6 bases and the J segment 8 bases; nucleotides outside the gene matches: 3. Clones were read by immunoSEQ multiplex PCR, and TCRdb kept only the in-frame ones, dropping some. Found here are around 310,000 clones, almost 90% of them singletons; the top ten hold roughly 1%. The TCR sequence derives from a middle-aged woman with COVID-19, enrolled during active disease. Sequences were obtained from peripheral blood. V usage is TRBV10-3 and J usage is TRBJ1-6; 8 bases align to TRBD1. This chain's CDR3 is CAIRDREDSPLHF. The CDR3 bases are TGTGCCATCAGGGACAGGGAGGATTCACCCCTCCACTTT.